This passage covers 2 T cell receptor beta chains from one sample sequenced in a study of blood T cell repertoires in COVID-19. The assay was immunoSEQ multiplex PCR, and TCRdb's table has in-frame clones only and misses some. The sample consists of over 150,000 clones, roughly 87% of them appearing once. Input material: PBMCs or T cells enriched from blood (not recorded which). The receptors stem from a woman aged 25 to 39 who had recovered from COVID-19.

The chain recombines TRBV24-1 with TRBJ1-1; the D is unclear. The germline V gene has CDR1 KGHDR and CDR2 SFDVKD. V lost 5 bases and J lost 5, with 11 bases in between. This CDR3 is built from 13 residues. CDR3 in amino acids: CATSAAGRTEAFF. The CDR3 region has the DNA TGTGCCACCAGTGCGGCGGGCCGAACTGAAGCTTTCTTT.

The chain is built from TRBV2 and TRBJ1-1, with D maybe TRBD1 (5 bases). V was shortened by 10 bases and J by 1 base, with 13 bases between the two germline ends. The CDR3 totals 13 residues. Germline values: CDR1 SNHLY, CDR2 FYNNEI. The CDR3 loop is CATRRGTNTEAFF. As DNA, the CDR3 is TGTGCCACCAGGCGGGGGACGAACACTGAAGCTTTCTTT.